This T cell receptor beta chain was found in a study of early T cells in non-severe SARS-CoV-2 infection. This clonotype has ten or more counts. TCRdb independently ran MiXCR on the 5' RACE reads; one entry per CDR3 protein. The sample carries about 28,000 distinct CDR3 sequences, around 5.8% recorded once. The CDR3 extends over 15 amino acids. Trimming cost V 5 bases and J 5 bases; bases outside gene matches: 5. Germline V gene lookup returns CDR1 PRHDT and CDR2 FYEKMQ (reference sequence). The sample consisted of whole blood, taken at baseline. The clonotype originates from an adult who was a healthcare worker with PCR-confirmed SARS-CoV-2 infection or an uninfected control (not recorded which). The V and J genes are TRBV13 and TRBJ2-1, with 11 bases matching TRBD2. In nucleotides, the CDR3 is TGTGCCAGCAGCCCCCAGACTAGCGGGAACAATGAGCAGTTCTTC. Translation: CASSPQTSGNNEQFF.